One and the same sample provided the 21 T cell receptor beta chains below, sequenced in a study of shared T cell receptors in the human thymus. TCRdb keeps only in-frame clones here, not all; method: immunoSEQ multiplex PCR. This table has 700,000 to 750,000 clones, 80% to 90% appearing once. This sample was shared with a second study, whose subject was human thymus T cells.

Sequences were obtained from thymocytes. The receptors were gathered from a girl under three years old with a congenital heart defect.

The V and J genes are TRBV7-6 and TRBJ1-2; 9 bases are shared with TRBD1. Germline CDR1 and CDR2: SGHVS and FNYEAQ. The CDR3 has 14 amino acids. V dropped 5 bases and J dropped 5; count of bases not matched to a gene: 6. The CDR3 is CASSRGTGPYGYTF. CDR3 in DNA: TGTGCCAGCAGCCGAGGGACAGGGCCATATGGCTACACCTTC.

CDR3 sequence: CASFIGGPPRPQHF. CDR3 coding DNA: TGTGCCAGCTTCATCGGGGGGCCTCCCCGGCCCCAGCATTTT. This chain links TRBV27 with TRBJ1-5, with D possibly being TRBD1 (6 bases). V was shortened by 8 bases and J by 9 bases, with 20 bases between the two germline ends. The CDR3 totals 14 residues. Germline V gives CDR1 MNHEY, CDR2 SMNVEV (reference sequence).

J is TRBJ2-1 and V is TRBV5-4; D not resolved. The germline V gene encodes CDR1 SGHNT and CDR2 YYREEE (reference sequence). The CDR3 length is 15 residues. The V and J ends lost 4 bases and 2 bases respectively, with 13 bases between them. CDR3: CASSPRFNPYNEQFF. Here the CDR3 DNA reads TGTGCCAGCAGCCCCAGGTTTAACCCCTACAATGAGCAGTTCTTC.

V is TRBV2 and J is TRBJ1-2; D is unclear. V gave up 10 bases and J gave up 8 bases, with 26 bases separating them. Germline CDR1 and CDR2: SNHLY and FYNNEI. The CDR3 has 15 residues. The CDR3 DNA is TGTGCCACAACCCGGGGAGTGGATTGGATCTGCGGCTACACCTTC. Translating gives CATTRGVDWICGYTF.

This chain joins TRBV6-1 and TRBJ1-5, with D tentatively TRBD1 (5 bases). Germline V lookup: CDR1 MNHNS, CDR2 SASEGT. V dropped 0 bases and J dropped 3 bases, with 18 bases sitting between them. The CDR3 covers 18 residues. DNA of the CDR3: TGTGCCAGCAGTGAAGCGCCTTGGTCCGACAGATTCAATCAGCCCCAGCATTTT. This translates into CASSEAPWSDRFNQPQHF.

The chain is built from TRBV27 and TRBJ2-2; 9 positions match TRBD2. In germline, CDR1 is MNHEY, CDR2 SMNVEV (reference sequence). The CDR3 is made up of 15 amino acids. The J segment lost 9 bases and the V segment lost 0 bases, leaving 5 bases of the junction unmatched. CDR3 amino acids: CASSLSGLAVWELFF. The DNA for the CDR3 is TGTGCCAGCAGTTTATCGGGACTAGCCGTGTGGGAGCTGTTTTTT.

A single count supports this clone. The chain couples TRBV5-6 to TRBJ2-2; 7 positions match TRBD1. The CDR3 runs to 15 residues. V trimming: 0 bases; J trimming: 6 bases; junction bases outside the gene matches: 5. Per germline, CDR1 SGHDT and CDR2 YYEEEE. CDR3 bases: TGTGCCAGCAGCTTGGCCTCAGGACAGGCCGGGGAGCTGTTTTTT. Protein sequence: CASSLASGQAGELFF. The full variable domain, completed using reference TRBV5-6 and TRBJ2-2, is DAGVTQSPTHLIKTRGQQVTLRCSPKSGHDTVSWYQQALGQGPQFIFQYYEEEERQRGNFPDRFSGHQFPNYSSELNVNALLLGDSALYLCASSLASGQAGELFFGEGSRLTVL.

The rearrangement uses TRBV18 and TRBJ1-2, with D maybe TRBD1 (5 bases). The CDR3 length is 18 residues. Germline-derived CDR1 and CDR2 are KGHSH and LQKENI. V lost 0 bases, J lost 7 bases, and 24 bases lay in between. In DNA, the CDR3 is TGTGCCAGCTCACCACCAGCAGGGCCGATATCCCGTAGATTTGGCTACACCTTC. This encodes CASSPPAGPISRRFGYTF.

The rearrangement joins TRBV4-2 to TRBJ2-7, with no clear D. Looked up from germline, CDR1 is LGHNA and CDR2 is YNFKEQ. V was clipped by 1 base and J by 5 bases, with 3 bases between them. The CDR3 sequence is 11 residues long. The CDR3, as DNA: TGTGCCAGCAGCCAAGCTCACGAGCAGTACTTC. As protein: CASSQAHEQYF.

CDR3 in amino acids: CASSRDRDTSYEQYF. In DNA, the CDR3 is TGTGCCAGCAGTAGAGATCGGGACACCTCCTACGAGCAGTACTTC. The chain is built from TRBV27 and TRBJ2-7, with TRBD1 as a possible D gene (6 bases). The CDR3 length is 15 residues. Germline values: CDR1 MNHEY, CDR2 SMNVEV (reference sequence). Trimming shortened V by 5 bases and J by 0 bases, and 14 bases separated the two germline ends.

V and J are TRBV5-6 and TRBJ1-1; tentatively, D is TRBD1 (5 bases). CDR1 and CDR2 from the germline V gene are SGHDT and YYEEEE. This CDR3 spans 17 amino acids. V gave up 5 bases and J gave up 0 bases, with 20 bases separating them. The DNA of the CDR3 is TGTGCCAGCAGGAGGCAAAAGGGGAGGTTCATGAACACTGAAGCTTTCTTT. As protein: CASRRQKGRFMNTEAFF.

The rearrangement joins TRBV7-3 to TRBJ1-1; a weak D match, TRBD1 (6 bases). V lost 1 base to trimming and J lost 1 base, with 19 bases between them. This CDR3 spans 18 amino acids. CDR1 and CDR2 (germline): SGHTA, FQGTGA. CDR3 DNA: TGTGCCAGCAGCTTAAACCCCCTTGGCGACAGGACGAACACTGAAGCTTTCTTT. Protein sequence: CASSLNPLGDRTNTEAFF.

The chain joins TRBV4-3 to TRBJ1-6, with D tentatively TRBD1 (5 bases). In germline, CDR1 is LGHNA, CDR2 YSLEER. The CDR3 sequence is 16 residues long. With 2 bases removed from V and 4 bases from J, the gap between germline ends came to 12 bases. The CDR3: CASSQQGGVYNSPLHF. CDR3 DNA: TGCGCCAGCAGCCAACAGGGCGGGGTTTATAATTCACCCCTCCACTTT.

This clone has more than one count but fewer than ten. The chain joins TRBV11-2 to TRBJ1-1; 7 bases are a match to TRBD1. J gave up 1 base and V 2 bases, and 1 base lay outside the gene matches. The CDR3 has 14 amino acids. Germline V gene lookup returns CDR1 SGHAT and CDR2 FQNNGV. This CDR3 is CASSLRTGNTEAFF. DNA of the CDR3: TGTGCCAGCAGCTTAAGGACAGGGAACACTGAAGCTTTCTTT.

The V call is TRBV5-4, the J call TRBJ2-7; 8 nucleotides match TRBD1. V lost 3 bases, J lost 1 base, and 9 bases stayed unmatched. This CDR3 comprises 16 residues. Germline V lookup: CDR1 SGHNT, CDR2 YYREEE (reference sequence). This chain's CDR3 is CASSWDGNRGSYEQYF. The CDR3 DNA sequence: TGTGCCAGCAGCTGGGACGGGAACAGGGGGTCCTACGAGCAGTACTTC.

V is TRBV11-2 and J is TRBJ1-5; D is possibly TRBD1 (5 bases). The CDR3 sequence is 15 residues long. Germline CDR1 and CDR2: SGHAT and FQNNGV. Between the trimmed V and J ends, which lost 0 bases and 2 bases, there was a span of 8 bases. In DNA form, the CDR3 reads TGTGCCAGCAGCTTAGAGACAGTTGGCAATCAGCCCCAGCATTTT. It specifies CASSLETVGNQPQHF.

This clone came up once. The gene calls are TRBV5-1 and TRBJ1-2; TRBD1 matches 9 bases. CDR3 size: 15 residues. Germline lookup yields CDR1 SGHRS and CDR2 YFSETQ. The junction had 12 bases not matched to a gene; V was cut back by 6 bases and J by 6 bases. For the CDR3, the DNA is TGCGCCAGCATCTGGACGGGACAGGGTTTGGATGGCTACACCTTC. Translated, it gives CASIWTGQGLDGYTF.

The rearrangement joins TRBV5-1 to TRBJ2-1; 12 nucleotides line up with TRBD2. CDR3 length: 19 amino acids. J was trimmed by 0 bases and V by 5 bases; bases with no gene match: 12. CDR1 and CDR2 from the germline V gene are SGHRS and YFSETQ. The CDR3 loop reads CASRLLAGGPSSSYNEQFF. The CDR3 nucleotides are TGCGCCAGCAGACTACTAGCGGGGGGCCCATCAAGCTCCTACAATGAGCAGTTCTTC.

The chain carries TRBV27 and TRBJ1-5; 8 nucleotides line up with TRBD1. V was pared by 2 bases and J by 1 base, with 4 bases of the junction left unmatched. The CDR3 has 16 amino acids. Germline CDR1 is MNHEY and CDR2 is SMNVEV (reference sequence). CDR3 residues: CASSLEGQGSNQPQHF. The CDR3 DNA is TGTGCCAGCAGTTTAGAAGGACAGGGAAGCAATCAGCCCCAGCATTTT.

V is TRBV5-1 and J is TRBJ1-1; 7 bases line up with TRBD1. The CDR3 has 14 residues. The J segment lost 0 bases and the V segment lost 4 bases, leaving 3 bases of the junction unmatched. The germline V gene has CDR1 SGHRS and CDR2 YFSETQ. The CDR3, as DNA: TGCGCCAGCAGCGGGGGACAGCTGAACACTGAAGCTTTCTTT. Protein product: CASSGGQLNTEAFF.

The chain has TRBV7-6 and TRBJ2-7, with 7 bases that match TRBD2. Germline-derived CDR1 and CDR2 are SGHVS and FNYEAQ. V lost 1 base to trimming and J lost 8 bases; unmatched junction nucleotides: 20. This CDR3 is built from 18 residues. This CDR3 reads CASSLGESLGGDEKKQYF. Here the CDR3 DNA reads TGTGCCAGCAGCTTAGGAGAATCTCTGGGAGGGGACGAGAAGAAGCAGTACTTC. The variable domain in full, with the rest retrieved from reference TRBV7-6 and TRBJ2-7, is GAGVSQSPRYKVTKRGQDVALRCDPISGHVSLYWYRQALGQGPEFLTYFNYEAQQDKSGLPNDRFSAERPEGSISTLTIQRTEQRDSAMYRCASSLGESLGGDEKKQYFGPGTRLTVT.